Detailed here is one TCR beta chain. Its matching antigen is unknown. Trimming took off 7 bases at V and 3 bases at J, with 10 bases between the two ends. The CDR3 contains 14 residues. The V gene's germline CDR1 is MNHNS and CDR2 SASEGT. Unique molecular identifiers were incorporated when the TCRbeta library was constructed. Each CDR3 protein gets one entry after TCRdb re-called the PCR reads with MiXCR. The table records 450,000 to 600,000 distinct CDR3 sequences, about 10% of them present only once. These data are taken from a study of T-cell reconstitution after alpha-beta-depleted transplantation in children. Study-wide results and limits: T-cell counts and diversity at one year following transplant were attributed mainly to newly produced T cells. Reportedly, only several hundred clones from non-depleted graft cells drove alpha-beta T-cell counts at about two months. Surviving thymic progenitors and recipient T cells were the source of high TCRbeta diversity at day 60 in some patients.

This TCR was recovered from a child aged 2 to 10 with inherited bone marrow failure, due to receive a stem cell transplant. The chain links TRBV6-1 to TRBJ1-6; a weak D match, TRBD1 (5 bases). Sequencing was performed on PBMCs, taken before TCRalphabeta/CD19-depleted stem cell transplant. CDR3 nucleotides: TGTGCCAGCACGGGAGGGGTCTATAATTCACCCCTCCACTTT. It codes for CASTGGVYNSPLHF.